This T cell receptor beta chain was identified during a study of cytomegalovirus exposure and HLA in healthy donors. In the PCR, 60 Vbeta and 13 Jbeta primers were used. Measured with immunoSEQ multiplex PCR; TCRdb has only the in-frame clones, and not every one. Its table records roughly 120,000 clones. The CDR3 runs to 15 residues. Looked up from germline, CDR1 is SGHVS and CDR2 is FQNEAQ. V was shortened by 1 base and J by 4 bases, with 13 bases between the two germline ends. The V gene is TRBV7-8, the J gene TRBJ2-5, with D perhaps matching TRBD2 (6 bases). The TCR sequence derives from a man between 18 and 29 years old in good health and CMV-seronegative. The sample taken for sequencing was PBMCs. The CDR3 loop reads CASSLELSGGETQYF. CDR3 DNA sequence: TGTGCCAGCAGCTTAGAGCTCTCCGGGGGAGAGACCCAGTACTTC.